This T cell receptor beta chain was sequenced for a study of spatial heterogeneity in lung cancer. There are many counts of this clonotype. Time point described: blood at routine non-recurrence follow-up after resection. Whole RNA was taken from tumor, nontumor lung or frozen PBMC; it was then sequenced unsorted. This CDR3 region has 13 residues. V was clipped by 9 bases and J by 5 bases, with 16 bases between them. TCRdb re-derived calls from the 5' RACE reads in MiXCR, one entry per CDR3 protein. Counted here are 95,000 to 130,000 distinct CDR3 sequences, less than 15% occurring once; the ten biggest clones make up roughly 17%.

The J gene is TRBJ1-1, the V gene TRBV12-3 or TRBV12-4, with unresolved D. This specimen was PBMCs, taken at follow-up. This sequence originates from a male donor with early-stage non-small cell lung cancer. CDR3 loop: CASSLAGPTEAFF. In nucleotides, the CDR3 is TGTGCCAGTTCCCTCGCCGGGCCGACTGAAGCTTTCTTT.